These 16 T cell receptor beta chains came from one sample sequenced in a study of PD-L1 blockade in urothelial cancer. Time point denoted: pretreatment peripheral blood. The method was immunoSEQ multiplex PCR; TCRdb's version includes in-frame clones alone and lacks a portion of them. This sample carries 50,000 to 75,000 clones, roughly 77% of them seen once, and the ten largest clones take 1.6%. The sequencing here drew on PBMCs, taken around atezolizumab (anti-PD-L1) treatment. Receptors were obtained from a man aged 65-85 years with urothelial cancer.

The chain recombines TRBV30 with TRBJ1-2; D not certain. The CDR3 runs to 13 residues. Germline CDR1 reads GTSNPN; CDR2 reads SVGIG (reference sequence). V was pared by 2 bases and J by 3 bases, with 10 bases between. This CDR3 reads CAWSRKAYYGYTF. CDR3 bases: TGTGCCTGGAGTAGAAAAGCCTACTATGGCTACACCTTC.

V and J are TRBV7-6 and TRBJ2-7; D might be TRBD2 (6 bases). CDR3 length: 14 amino acids. CDR1 and CDR2 from the germline V gene are SGHVS and FNYEAQ. V lost 6 bases to trimming and J lost 2 bases, with 14 bases between them. This CDR3 is CASSVNSGPYEQYF. DNA of the CDR3: TGTGCCAGCAGTGTCAACAGCGGGCCCTACGAGCAGTACTTC.

This chain uses TRBV7-2 with TRBJ2-7, with TRBD1 matching over 7 bases. The length of the CDR3 is 13 residues. J lost 6 bases, V lost 7 bases, and 9 bases had no gene match. Germline-derived CDR1 and CDR2 are SGHTA and FQGNSA. This CDR3 is CASTQGERSEQYF. The CDR3 DNA follows: TGTGCCAGCACGCAGGGGGAGAGGAGCGAGCAGTACTTC.

This rearrangement joins TRBV19 to TRBJ1-1; tentative D call: TRBD1 (5 bases). V lost 6 bases, J lost 1 base, and 9 bases lay in between. Per the germline V gene, CDR1 is LNHDA and CDR2 is SQIVND (reference sequence). The CDR3 is 13 residues long. The CDR3 coding sequence is TGTGCCAGTAGGTTGCAGGGGAACACTGAAGCTTTCTTT. Translated: CASRLQGNTEAFF.

A few counts support this clone. Other DNA sequences in the sample encode the same CDR3. V is TRBV27 and J is TRBJ2-4; D not resolved. The V gene's germline CDR1 is MNHEY and CDR2 SMNVEV (reference sequence). The germline V and J ends were trimmed by 6 bases and 0 bases, with 6 bases remaining between them. This CDR3 spans 13 amino acids. In nucleotides, the CDR3 is TGTGCCAGCAGCCCACTAGCCAAAAACATTCAGTACTTC. Translating it yields CASSPLAKNIQYF.

The chain couples TRBV4-1 to TRBJ2-1, with TRBD1 identical over 9 bases. Germline V lookup: CDR1 MGHRA, CDR2 YSYEKL. The junction had 7 bases not matched to a gene; V was cut back by 4 bases and J by 9 bases. The CDR3 is made up of 14 amino acids. CDR3 in DNA: TGCGCCAGCAGCCTGGGACAGGGTGAGGGTGAGCAGTTCTTC. Its protein product is CASSLGQGEGEQFF.

The chain carries TRBV7-9 and TRBJ2-5, with 9 bases aligning to TRBD2. V lost 5 bases, J lost 5 bases, and 6 bases stayed unmatched. This CDR3 spans 14 amino acids. Germline CDR1 and CDR2: SEHNR and FQNEAQ (reference sequence). The CDR3 sequence: CASSPSSGKETQYF. Here the CDR3 DNA reads TGTGCCAGCAGCCCGTCTAGCGGGAAGGAGACCCAGTACTTC. The variable domain in full, with the rest retrieved from reference TRBV7-9 and TRBJ2-5, is DTGVSQNPRHKITKRGQNVTFRCDPISEHNRLYWYRQTLGQGPEFLTYFQNEAQLEKSRLLSDRFSAERPKGSFSTLEIQRTEQGDSAMYLCASSPSSGKETQYFGPGTRLLVL.

The rearrangement uses TRBV7-3 and TRBJ2-1, with 7 bases identical to TRBD2. This CDR3 has 14 residues. CDR1 and CDR2 from the germline V gene are SGHTA and FQGTGA. V gave up 4 bases and J gave up 2 bases; unmatched junction bases: 2. The DNA for the CDR3 is TGTGCCAGCAGCTGGGGGGGGACCTACAATGAGCAGTTCTTC. This gives the protein CASSWGGTYNEQFF.

The chain is built from TRBV15 and TRBJ2-1; TRBD2 might be the D (6 bases). V lost 5 bases and J 2 bases, leaving 16 bases between the germline ends. There are 16 residues in the CDR3. From germline, CDR1 is LNHNV and CDR2 YYDKDF (reference sequence). CDR3 protein: CATSPDYSGAYNEQFF. CDR3 nucleotide sequence: TGTGCCACCAGCCCTGATTATAGCGGAGCCTACAATGAGCAGTTCTTC.

V and J are TRBV29-1 and TRBJ1-1; 9 bases line up with TRBD1. CDR1 is SQVTM, CDR2 ANQGSEA, per germline. This CDR3 has 14 residues. The junction had 9 bases not matched to a gene; V was cut back by 6 bases and J by 4 bases. This CDR3 is CSVDRGVLGTEAFF. The CDR3, as DNA: TGCAGCGTGGACAGGGGCGTATTAGGCACTGAAGCTTTCTTT.

This chain links TRBV11-3 with TRBJ2-7; tentative D call: TRBD1 (8 bases). The ends were cut back, 5 bases at V and 4 bases at J, with 18 bases in the middle. This CDR3 contains 15 residues. From germline, CDR1 is SGHNT and CDR2 YENEEA. The CDR3 here is CASSHIGQGGYEQYF. The CDR3 coding sequence is TGTGCCAGCAGCCATATCGGACAGGGAGGGTACGAGCAGTACTTC.

This clone was detected only once. This chain connects TRBV2 to TRBJ1-2, with 8 bases lining up with TRBD1. The V and J ends lost 3 bases and 5 bases, in that order; junction bases with no gene match: 8. Germline CDR1 reads SNHLY; CDR2 reads FYNNEI. The CDR3 is made up of 15 amino acids. CDR3 region: CASSERSGGIYGYTF. The CDR3 bases are TGTGCCAGCAGTGAGAGGTCAGGGGGCATATATGGCTACACCTTC. Using reference TRBV2 and TRBJ1-2 for the parts outside the CDR3, the full variable domain is EPEVTQTPSHQVTQMGQEVILRCVPISNHLYFYWYRQILGQKVEFLVSFYNNEISEKSEIFDDQFSVERPDGSNFTLKIRSTKLEDSAMYFCASSERSGGIYGYTFGSGTRLTVV.

This sequence joins TRBV7-6 and TRBJ2-7, with 8 bases aligning to TRBD2. V was pared by 5 bases and J by 2 bases, with 11 bases of the junction left unmatched. Germline V gene sequence: CDR1 SGHVS, CDR2 FNYEAQ. This CDR3 contains 16 residues. CDR3 coding DNA: TGTGCCAGCAGCCCCGGCTCCAGCGGGAGAACCTACGAGCAGTACTTC. Translating it yields CASSPGSSGRTYEQYF.

V and J are TRBV4-3 and TRBJ2-4, with D possibly matching TRBD1 (6 bases). The CDR3 is 15 residues long. Looked up from germline, CDR1 is LGHNA and CDR2 is YSLEER. V was pared by 0 bases and J by 3 bases, with 9 bases between. The CDR3 DNA follows: TGCGCCAGCAGCCAAGAAGAGGGGGTCAAAAACATTCAGTACTTC. Its translation: CASSQEEGVKNIQYF.

J is TRBJ2-1 and V is TRBV30, with 9 positions matching TRBD2. CDR3 length: 13 amino acids. The germline CDR1 and CDR2 sequences are GTSNPN and SVGIG (reference sequence). The V gene end was trimmed by 2 bases and the J gene end by 9 bases; junction bases not matched to a gene: 5. CDR3 sequence (DNA): TGTGCCTGGAGTCTAGCGGGATGGTTTGAGCAGTTCTTC. Protein: CAWSLAGWFEQFF.

CDR3 DNA sequence: TGCAGCGTTGAGCCCGGGACAGGGAACGAGCAGTACTTC. Amino acid sequence: CSVEPGTGNEQYF. The chain employs TRBV29-1 and TRBJ2-7, with 9 bases lining up with TRBD1. Germline V lookup: CDR1 SQVTM, CDR2 ANQGSEA. V dropped 3 bases and J dropped 5; count of bases not matched to a gene: 5. The CDR3 is 13 residues long.